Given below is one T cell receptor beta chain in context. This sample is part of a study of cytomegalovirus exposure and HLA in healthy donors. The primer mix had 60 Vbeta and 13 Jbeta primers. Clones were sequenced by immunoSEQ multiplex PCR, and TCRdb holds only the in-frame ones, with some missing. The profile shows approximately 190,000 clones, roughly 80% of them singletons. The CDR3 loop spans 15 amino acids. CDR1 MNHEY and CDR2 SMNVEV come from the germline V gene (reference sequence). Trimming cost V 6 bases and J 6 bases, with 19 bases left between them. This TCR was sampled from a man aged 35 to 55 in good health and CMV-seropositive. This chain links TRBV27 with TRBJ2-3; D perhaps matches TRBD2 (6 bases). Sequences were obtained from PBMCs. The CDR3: CASSYGSGGADTQYF. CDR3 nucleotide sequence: TGTGCCAGCAGCTACGGGAGCGGCGGGGCGGATACGCAGTATTTT.